The entry below describes one T cell receptor (beta chain). Repertoires were generated with immunoSEQ multiplex PCR, while TCRdb's copy carries only in-frame clones and drops some. The profile shows 45,000 to 75,000 clones, about 91% of them singletons. The sample comes from a study of T cell changes during pregnancy in multiple sclerosis. Germline CDR1 and CDR2: SEHNR and FQNEAQ (reference sequence). V dropped 0 bases and J dropped 5 bases, with 8 bases sitting between them. The CDR3 contains 14 residues. This sequence joins TRBV7-9 and TRBJ2-1, with D perhaps TRBD1 (5 bases). This TCR was recovered from a female donor with multiple sclerosis, enrolled in a pregnancy study. Sequencing used peripheral blood, obtained in the first trimester of pregnancy. CDR3 DNA sequence: TGTGCCAGCAGCTTAGCGAAGACAGACAATGAGCAGTTCTTC. Its translation is CASSLAKTDNEQFF.